This passage covers 10 T cell receptor beta chains from one sample sequenced in a study of T cell changes during pregnancy in multiple sclerosis. Using immunoSEQ multiplex PCR, the repertoire was profiled, and TCRdb retains in-frame clones only, with some absent. The table has 50,000 to 65,000 clones, approximately 91% seen once. Source: peripheral blood, taken in the second trimester of pregnancy. These TCRs come from a female donor with multiple sclerosis, enrolled in a pregnancy study.

The gene calls are TRBV19 and TRBJ1-5; no firm D call. Germline V gene sequence: CDR1 LNHDA, CDR2 SQIVND (reference sequence). The CDR3 runs to 14 residues. Trimming pared 6 bases from V and 0 bases from J, leaving 9 bases between. The CDR3 loop reads CASSQQNSNQPQHF. The DNA of the CDR3 is TGTGCCAGTAGCCAACAGAATAGCAATCAGCCCCAGCATTTT.

This clone has only a few counts. The chain has TRBV11-2 and TRBJ1-2; D possibly corresponds to TRBD1 (5 bases). The germline V gene encodes CDR1 SGHAT and CDR2 FQNNGV. V was clipped by 5 bases and J by 8 bases, with 18 bases between them. This CDR3 comprises 14 residues. CDR3 protein: CASSPNIGALGYTF. In DNA, the CDR3 is TGTGCCAGCAGCCCAAACATAGGGGCCTTGGGCTACACCTTC.

The chain links TRBV5-1 to TRBJ2-1; D is possibly TRBD2 (6 bases). The CDR3 runs 14 residues. The V end lost 2 bases, the J end lost 6 bases, and 12 bases lay between the germline ends. Germline V gene sequence: CDR1 SGHRS, CDR2 YFSETQ. CDR3 in DNA: TGCGCCAGCAGCTTTGGGGGGTTACCCAATGAGCAGTTCTTC. This encodes CASSFGGLPNEQFF.

The chain combines TRBV7-9 with TRBJ1-2, with a tentative D call TRBD1 (5 bases). V was shortened by 1 base and J by 3 bases, with 12 bases between the two germline ends. This CDR3 region has 15 residues. Germline CDR1 SEHNR, CDR2 FQNEAQ (reference sequence). The CDR3 spells CASSLDRRAHYGYTF. The CDR3, as DNA: TGTGCCAGCAGCTTAGACAGGAGGGCCCACTATGGCTACACCTTC.

The chain is built from TRBV9 and TRBJ2-2, with 7 bases lining up with TRBD1. The CDR3 is 16 amino acids. Germline V CDR1 and CDR2: SGDLS, YYNGEE. Unmatched junction bases numbered 8, after V lost 1 base and J lost 5 bases. The CDR3 coding sequence is TGTGCCAGCAGCGTAAGGACAGGCGACGAAACCGGGGAGCTGTTTTTT. Encoded protein: CASSVRTGDETGELFF.

This clone was observed a single time. V and J are TRBV6-4 and TRBJ1-1; TRBD1 might be the D (6 bases). Trimming cost V 3 bases and J 1 base, with 18 bases left between them. The CDR3 loop spans 17 amino acids. Germline assignment: CDR1 MRHNA and CDR2 SNTAGT. CDR3 coding DNA: TGTGCCAGCAGTGAACCCCCCCGGACAGAGAAGAACACTGAAGCTTTCTTT. Translation: CASSEPPRTEKNTEAFF.

This chain connects TRBV5-1 to TRBJ2-7; the match to TRBD1 covers 8 bases. The CDR3 has 15 amino acids. CDR1 and CDR2 from the germline V gene are SGHRS and YFSETQ. Trimming cost V 3 bases and J 2 bases; bases outside gene matches: 7. The CDR3: CASSWTGLKTYEQYF. CDR3 in DNA: TGCGCCAGCAGCTGGACAGGGCTCAAAACCTACGAGCAGTACTTC.

This rearrangement joins TRBV28 to TRBJ1-4; D gene unclear. CDR1 and CDR2 from the germline V gene are MDHEN and SYDVKM. The germline V and J ends were trimmed by 5 bases and 5 bases, with 9 bases remaining between them. The CDR3 is made up of 13 amino acids. CDR3 amino acids: CASSLPRNEKLFF. The CDR3, as DNA: TGTGCCAGCAGTCTCCCGAGGAATGAAAAACTGTTTTTT.

This chain links TRBV6-5 with TRBJ1-2; TRBD1 is a possible D gene (5 bases). Germline V gene lookup returns CDR1 MNHEY and CDR2 SVGAGI. The CDR3 has 13 amino acids. The V gene lost 0 bases and the J gene lost 8 bases, with 10 bases spanning the gap. This CDR3 is CASSYSRVEGYTF. The DNA for the CDR3 is TGTGCCAGCAGTTACTCCAGGGTCGAGGGCTACACCTTC.

The V call is TRBV21-1, the J call TRBJ1-5. TRBV21-1 is annotated as a pseudogene. The CDR3 extends over 15 amino acids. The CDR3 nucleotides are TGTGCCAGCAGCAAAGACGAGGGAGGGGATCAGCCCCAGCATTTT. It translates to CASSKDEGGDQPQHF.